The sample holds a few counts of the clone carrying this TCR beta chain. The sample comes from a study of blood T cell repertoires in COVID-19. The table came from immunoSEQ multiplex PCR; TCRdb's copy has only in-frame clones and leaves some out. The sample shows approximately 100,000 clones, roughly 84% of them seen only once. The source material was peripheral blood. The TCR sequence derives from a human donor in a cohort sampled during active COVID-19.

The CDR3 nucleotides are TGCGCCAGCAGCCAAGTCCCTTGGCGGGGCTATCAGCCCCAGCATTTT. It specifies CASSQVPWRGYQPQHF. The rearrangement links TRBV4-1 to TRBJ1-5, with D perhaps TRBD1 (5 bases). Germline CDR1 reads MGHRA; CDR2 reads YSYEKL. The CDR3 runs to 16 residues. V was trimmed by 1 base and J by 5 bases, leaving 15 bases between them.